The 13 T cell receptor beta chains reported below all come from one sample, sequenced in a study of shared clonotypes between healthy human individuals. CD45RO-negative CD8 cells positively selected for CCR7 made up the naive population, which excluded terminally differentiated effector memory CD45RA+ cells. Clones were read by immunoSEQ multiplex PCR, and TCRdb kept only the in-frame ones, dropping some. There are 2 million or so clones in the sample; around 96% occur only once, and about 1.1% lies in the top ten. Sequenced input: naive CD8+ T cells sorted from blood. The source is a man aged 18 to 30 in good health.

The chain is built from TRBV6-6 and TRBJ2-1; 7 bases align to TRBD2. V shed 3 bases and J 4 bases; nucleotides not matched to a gene: 6. Germline CDR1 reads MNHNY; CDR2 reads SVGAGI (reference sequence). This CDR3 spans 15 amino acids. The CDR3 DNA is TGTGCCAGCAGTTATGGGGCTAGCGGTTACAATGAGCAGTTCTTC. Its protein product is CASSYGASGYNEQFF.

CDR3 loop: CASSLGQSSHSTDTQYF. The CDR3 region has the DNA TGCGCCAGCAGCCTTGGGCAAAGCTCACATAGCACAGATACGCAGTATTTT. V usage is TRBV4-1 and J usage is TRBJ2-3; D remains unclear. CDR1 and CDR2 (germline): MGHRA, YSYEKL. With 4 bases removed from V and 0 bases from J, the gap between germline ends came to 17 bases. This CDR3 is 17 amino acids long.

The genes are TRBV13 and TRBJ1-2; D uncertain. The germline gives CDR1 PRHDT, CDR2 FYEKMQ (reference sequence). The CDR3 runs 16 residues. With 0 bases removed from V and 4 bases from J, the gap between germline ends came to 15 bases. CDR3 sequence reads: CASSLGGEGIPYGYTF. CDR3 sequence (DNA): TGTGCCAGCAGCTTAGGCGGGGAGGGAATCCCCTATGGCTACACCTTC.

This clone came up once. V is TRBV6-6 and J is TRBJ1-6; TRBD1 is a possible D gene (6 bases). Germline V gene lookup returns CDR1 MNHNY and CDR2 SVGAGI (reference sequence). The CDR3 runs 16 residues. The ends were cut back, 6 bases at V and 7 bases at J, with 19 bases in the middle. CDR3 DNA sequence: TGTGCCAGCAGCACGACAGGCTTGGCATACAATTCACCCCTCCACTTT. It encodes CASSTTGLAYNSPLHF.

This clone appeared a single time. The J gene is TRBJ1-5, the V gene TRBV27; D not resolved. Between the trimmed V and J ends, which lost 0 bases and 9 bases, there was a span of 9 bases. The CDR3 contains 13 residues. Looked up from germline, CDR1 is MNHEY and CDR2 is SMNVEV (reference sequence). The CDR3 loop reads CASSLSSWRPQHF. CDR3 bases: TGTGCCAGCAGTTTATCATCCTGGAGGCCCCAGCATTTT.

As regards this clone: One end of the junction fails to match germline, which may point to a read error. The chain joins TRBV7-7 to TRBJ2-2; D ambiguous. The CDR3 has 16 amino acids. CDR1 and CDR2 (germline): SSHAT, FNYEAQ (reference sequence). The CDR3 region is CASSSPPPVGTGELFF. The CDR3 DNA follows: TGTGCTAGCAGCTCTCCCCCCCCAGTTGGCACCGGGGAGCTGTTTTTT.

A remark on this clone: This sample includes further DNA sequences coding for the same CDR3. The rearrangement joins TRBV27 to TRBJ2-7; 10 nucleotides match TRBD1. The CDR3 length is 13 residues. Germline trimming cut 6 bases from V and 7 bases from J; bases unmatched to any gene: 6. Looked up from germline, CDR1 is MNHEY and CDR2 is SMNVEV (reference sequence). This CDR3 reads CASSRGTGDEQYF. For the CDR3, the DNA is TGTGCCAGCAGCCGCGGGACAGGGGATGAGCAGTACTTC.

The V call is TRBV30, the J call TRBJ2-7, with 8 bases lining up with TRBD1. Germline loops: CDR1 GTSNPN, CDR2 SVGIG (reference sequence). J was trimmed by 6 bases and V by 7 bases; bases with no gene match: 11. The CDR3 is 13 amino acids. The CDR3 sequence: CAFDPTGVREQYF. The CDR3, as DNA: TGTGCCTTCGATCCGACAGGGGTACGCGAGCAGTACTTC.

In this sample, this clone turned up once. The sample contains more than one DNA sequence encoding this CDR3. The chain has TRBV9 and TRBJ2-1; no definite D call. Germline lookup yields CDR1 SGDLS and CDR2 YYNGEE. The CDR3 is 13 residues long. The V end lost 0 bases, the J end lost 5 bases, and 6 bases lay between the germline ends. The CDR3, as DNA: TGTGCCAGCAGCGTAGGCACCCACAATGAGCAGTTCTTC. Protein product: CASSVGTHNEQFF. Variable domain in full (rest from reference TRBV9 and TRBJ2-1): DSGVTQTPKHLITATGQRVTLRCSPRSGDLSVYWYQQSLDQGLQFLIQYYNGEERAKGNILERFSAQQFPDLHSELNLSSLELGDSALYFCASSVGTHNEQFFGPGTRLTVL.

Comment on this clone: Other nucleotide sequences in the sample specify the same CDR3. J is TRBJ1-6 and V is TRBV4-1, with D possibly matching TRBD1 (5 bases). With 4 bases removed from V and 10 bases from J, the gap between germline ends came to 11 bases. Looked up from germline, CDR1 is MGHRA and CDR2 is YSYEKL. This CDR3 has 13 amino acids. CDR3 sequence reads: CASSPPGGSPLHF. CDR3 DNA: TGCGCCAGCAGCCCCCCCGGGGGATCACCCCTCCACTTT.

The V and J genes are TRBV25-1 and TRBJ1-2, with D uncertain. V lost 3 bases and J lost 4, with 12 bases in between. The CDR3 sequence is 14 residues long. CDR1 and CDR2 (germline): MGHDK, SYGVNS. The CDR3 loop reads CASSEAELLYGYTF. The CDR3 DNA sequence: TGTGCCAGCAGTGAGGCCGAGCTACTCTATGGCTACACCTTC.

Remarks on this clone: Compared with germline, one end of the junction differs, possibly owing to a read error. The chain joins TRBV27 to TRBJ2-7; TRBD1 matches at 10 bases. Germline V gene lookup returns CDR1 MNHEY and CDR2 SMNVEV (reference sequence). The CDR3 runs 16 residues. In DNA form, the CDR3 reads TGTGCCAGCAGATTATCCACCGGGACAGGGGTGTACGAGCAGTACTTC. Amino acids: CASRLSTGTGVYEQYF.

The gene calls are TRBV27 and TRBJ2-7; 7 nucleotides agree with TRBD2. V lost 3 bases and J lost 5; bases outside the gene matches: 4. The CDR3 extends over 13 amino acids. The V gene's germline CDR1 is MNHEY and CDR2 SMNVEV (reference sequence). CDR3 sequence: CASSFLTSDEQYF. The CDR3 DNA sequence: TGTGCCAGCAGTTTCTTAACTAGCGACGAGCAGTACTTC.